This T cell receptor (beta chain) emerged from a study of T cell responses to AZD1222 COVID-19 vaccine. Study-wide findings and caveats: All repertoire sampling was performed exclusively after the peak T cell response. Regions left unmutated in variants are reportedly the target of nearly half of spike-specific TCRs.

Clones were sequenced by immunoSEQ multiplex PCR, and TCRdb holds only the in-frame ones, with some missing. The repertoire holds some 150,000 clones, less than 90% seen once, with less than 3.5% in the top ten. Remarks on this clone: As yet, its antigen is unknown.

This receptor was identified in an adult in good health. The sample consisted of peripheral blood, taken on day 0 of AZD1222 vaccination.

CDR3 sequence reads: CSVVDRGGPRVNTEAFF. The CDR3 nucleotides read TGCAGCGTCGTCGACAGGGGAGGTCCCCGCGTGAACACTGAAGCTTTCTTT. The chain couples TRBV29-1 to TRBJ1-1, with 8 bases lining up with TRBD1. The CDR3 runs 17 residues. The V gene end was trimmed by 6 bases and the J gene end by 0 bases; junction bases not matched to a gene: 15. CDR1 is SQVTM and CDR2 is ANQGSEA in the germline V gene.